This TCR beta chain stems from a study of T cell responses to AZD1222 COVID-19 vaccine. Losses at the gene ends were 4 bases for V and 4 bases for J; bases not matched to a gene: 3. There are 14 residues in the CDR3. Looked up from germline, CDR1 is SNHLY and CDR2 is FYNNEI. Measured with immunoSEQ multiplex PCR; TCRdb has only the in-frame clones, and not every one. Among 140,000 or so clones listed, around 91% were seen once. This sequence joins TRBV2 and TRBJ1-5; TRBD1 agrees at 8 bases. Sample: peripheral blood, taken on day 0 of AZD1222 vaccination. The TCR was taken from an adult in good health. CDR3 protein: CASSGQGRNQPQHF. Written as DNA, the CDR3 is TGTGCCAGCAGTGGACAGGGGCGAAATCAGCCCCAGCATTTT.